This is a list of T cell receptor beta chains from one sample in a study of beta chain features in type 1 diabetes. The protocol was immunoSEQ multiplex PCR, while the TCRdb copy is restricted to in-frame clones and leaves out a portion. Counted here are hundreds of thousands of clones, roughly 12% occurring once; the ten biggest clones make up less than 0.02%. Material for sequencing was naive CD4+ T cells from blood. The receptor source for this set is a man between 18 and 35 years old in good health. Each CDR3 is given with its conserved first and last residue. D genes are given only for firm matches. Not every row has a clone size; where given, it reads once, few, many or a size class.

>TRBV5-1|TRBJ2-6|TRBD1|NA
CASSLDGTGVSGANVLTF
TGCGCCAGCAGCTTGGACGGGACAGGGGTGTCTGGGGCCAACGTCCTGACTTTC
>TRBV30|TRBJ2-1|NA|few
CAWSSGLHEQFF
TGTGCCTGGAGTTCTGGACTTCATGAGCAGTTCTTC
>TRBV5-4|TRBJ2-2|TRBD1|NA
CASSLAGGQGPGELFF
TGTGCCAGCAGCCTTGCCGGGGGACAGGGCCCCGGGGAGCTGTTTTTT
>TRBV18|TRBJ2-7|TRBD1|few
CASSPGDSTYEQYF
TGTGCCAGCTCACCAGGGGACAGCACCTACGAGCAGTACTTC
>TRBV15|TRBJ1-3|TRBD1|few
CATSRTQGAWIGNTIYF
TGTGCCACCAGCCGTACCCAGGGGGCCTGGATTGGAAACACCATATATTTT
>TRBV9|TRBJ2-7|TRBD1|NA
CASSVDTGGYGEQYF
TGTGCCAGCAGCGTAGACACAGGGGGCTACGGCGAGCAGTACTTC
>TRBV11-3|TRBJ2-7|TRBD1|NA
CASSPDRGRLYEQYF
TGTGCCAGCAGCCCGGACAGGGGGCGACTCTACGAGCAGTACTTC
>TRBV7-2|TRBJ1-1|NA|NA
CASSLSFRTGNTEAFF
TGTGCCAGCAGCTTATCTTTCAGGACTGGAAACACTGAAGCTTTCTTT
>TRBV29-1|TRBJ1-1|NA|NA
CSVTVAGANTEAFF
TGCAGCGTCACGGTGGCAGGGGCCAACACTGAAGCTTTCTTT
>TRBV5-4|TRBJ2-5|TRBD1|few
CASSLTGEETQYF
TGTGCCAGCAGCTTAACAGGGGAAGAGACCCAGTACTTC
>TRBV5-4|TRBJ2-3|NA|few
CASSAQTSTDTQYF
TGTGCCAGCAGCGCGCAAACTAGCACAGATACGCAGTATTTT
>TRBV30|TRBJ1-1|TRBD1|few
CACTQPGQGLRTEAFF
TGTGCCTGCACCCAACCGGGACAGGGGTTAAGGACTGAAGCTTTCTTT
>TRBV5-6|TRBJ2-1|NA|few
CASSLGWPSGDSYNEQFF
TGTGCCAGCAGCTTGGGCTGGCCCAGCGGCGACTCCTACAATGAGCAGTTCTTC
>TRBV4-2|TRBJ2-7|TRBD1|NA
CASSQEGRQGAYEQYF
TGTGCCAGCAGCCAAGAGGGGAGACAGGGGGCCTACGAGCAGTACTTC
>TRBV9|TRBJ2-6|NA|NA
CASSATPGANVLTF
TGTGCCAGCAGCGCGACTCCTGGGGCCAACGTCCTGACTTTC
>TRBV7-9|TRBJ2-7|NA|few
CASTSTGTGRYEQYF
TGTGCCAGCACCTCTACCGGGACTGGACGCTACGAGCAGTACTTC
>TRBV6-5|TRBJ2-5|NA|few
CASSPGQETQYF
TGTGCCAGCAGTCCCGGGCAAGAGACCCAGTACTTC
>TRBV14|TRBJ2-7|NA|few
CASSQYSHEQYF
TGTGCCAGCAGCCAATATTCCCACGAGCAGTACTTC
>TRBV7-9|TRBJ2-5|NA|few
CASTLGRGTYQETQYF
TGTGCCAGCACCCTGGGGAGAGGGACTTACCAAGAGACCCAGTACTTC
>TRBV7-9|TRBJ1-2|NA|few
CASSLGPKNLAYGYTF
TGTGCCAGCAGCTTAGGCCCCAAGAACCTAGCATATGGCTACACCTTC
>TRBV25-1|TRBJ1-2|NA|few
CASSENGGYTF
TGTGCCAGCAGTGAGAACGGGGGCTACACCTTC
>TRBV27|TRBJ2-1|TRBD2|NA
CASSLYSSGRVNEQFF
TGTGCCAGCAGTTTGTACTCTAGCGGGAGGGTAAATGAGCAGTTCTTC
>TRBV28|TRBJ1-2|NA|few
CASSGARYGYTF
TGTGCCAGCTCTGGGGCTAGGTATGGCTACACCTTC
>TRBV13|TRBJ2-3|NA|few
CASSPGTGPDTQYF
TGTGCCAGCAGCCCTGGGACTGGCCCAGATACGCAGTATTTT
>TRBV4-1|TRBJ2-7|NA|NA
CASSPEPGQSYEQYF
TGCGCCAGCAGCCCCGAACCCGGACAGTCCTACGAGCAGTACTTC
>TRBV4-3|TRBJ1-1|NA|NA
CASSQDSDTEAFF
TGCGCCAGCAGCCAAGATTCGGACACTGAAGCTTTCTTT
>TRBV4-1|TRBJ2-5|NA|few
CASSHSTAQETQYF
TGCGCCAGCAGCCACTCTACAGCACAAGAGACCCAGTACTTC
>TRBV20-1|TRBJ2-1|NA|few
CSAPTGEQFF
TGCAGTGCGCCGACGGGTGAGCAGTTCTTC
>TRBV19|TRBJ2-2|TRBD2|few
CASSIVTSGSGAGELFF
TGTGCCAGTAGTATAGTTACTAGCGGGAGTGGGGCCGGGGAGCTGTTTTTT
>TRBV19|TRBJ1-2|NA|NA
CASSSHRADLDYGYTF
TGTGCCAGTAGTTCCCACAGGGCCGACCTGGACTATGGCTACACCTTC
>TRBV6-1|TRBJ1-1|TRBD1|few
CASREHSGTDPPEAFF
TGTGCCAGCAGGGAACACTCCGGGACAGATCCTCCCGAAGCTTTCTTT
>TRBV27|TRBJ2-7|TRBD1|few
CASSRDRGISYEQYF
TGTGCCAGCAGTAGGGACAGGGGGATTTCCTACGAGCAGTACTTC
>TRBV2|TRBJ2-4|NA|NA
CASSDFPGKTAKNIQYF
TGTGCCAGCAGTGATTTTCCAGGGAAGACGGCCAAAAACATTCAGTACTTC
>TRBV4-2|TRBJ2-5|NA|NA
CASSQDNRGGETQYF
TGTGCCAGCAGCCAAGATAACAGGGGGGGCGAGACCCAGTACTTC
>TRBV28|TRBJ1-5|NA|NA
CASLAGGEGNQPQHF
TGTGCCAGCCTTGCGGGGGGGGAAGGCAATCAGCCCCAGCATTTT
>TRBV28|TRBJ2-2|TRBD2|few
CASSLAASGSQELFF
TGTGCCAGCAGTTTAGCGGCTAGCGGGAGTCAGGAGCTGTTTTTT
>TRBV28|TRBJ2-7|TRBD2|NA
CASRLRGEEQYF
TGTGCCAGCAGGTTACGGGGGGAAGAGCAGTACTTC
>TRBV28|TRBJ1-5|NA|few
CASSPGGLGYSNQPQHF
TGTGCCAGCAGCCCCGGGGGGCTGGGGTATAGCAATCAGCCCCAGCATTTT
>TRBV18|TRBJ2-7|TRBD1|few
CASSLGQRNYEQYF
TGTGCCAGCTCACTGGGACAGCGAAACTACGAGCAGTACTTC